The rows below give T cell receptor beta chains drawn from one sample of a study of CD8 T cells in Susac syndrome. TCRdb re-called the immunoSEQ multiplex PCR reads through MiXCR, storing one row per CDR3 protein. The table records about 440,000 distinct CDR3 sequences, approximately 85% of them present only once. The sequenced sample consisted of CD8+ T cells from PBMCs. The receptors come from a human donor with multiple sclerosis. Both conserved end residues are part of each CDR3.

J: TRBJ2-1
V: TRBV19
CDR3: CASSMPQGLSSYNEQFF

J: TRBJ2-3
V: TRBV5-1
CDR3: CASSWTVTDTQYF

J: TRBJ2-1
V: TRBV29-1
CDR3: CSVPREGAYNEQFF

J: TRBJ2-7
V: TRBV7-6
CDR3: CASSLGTSPVEQYF

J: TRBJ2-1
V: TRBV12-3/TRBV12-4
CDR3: CASRPRDQPAVNEQFF

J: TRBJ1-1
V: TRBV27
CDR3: CASSTGLSDTEAFF

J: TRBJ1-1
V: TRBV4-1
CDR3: CASSQVLPGATNTEAFF

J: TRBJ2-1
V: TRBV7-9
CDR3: CASSPSFEQFF

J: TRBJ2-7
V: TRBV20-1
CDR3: CSAVIAGEAPMEQYF

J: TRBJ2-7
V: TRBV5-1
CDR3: CASSVDTRTSYEQYF

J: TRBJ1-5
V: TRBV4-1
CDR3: CASSHPRGGDSGNQPQHF

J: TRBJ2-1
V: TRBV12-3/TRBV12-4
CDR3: CASSIGTWNEQFF

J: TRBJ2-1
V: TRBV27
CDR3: CASKGLGSYNEQFF

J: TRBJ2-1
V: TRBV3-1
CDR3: CASSQVLPGLGGYEQFF

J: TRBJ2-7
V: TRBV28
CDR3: CASSLGQGAHEQYF

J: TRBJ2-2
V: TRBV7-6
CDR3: CASSFGTGVGLAPNTGELFF

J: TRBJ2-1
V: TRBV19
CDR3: CASSQGGLEQFF

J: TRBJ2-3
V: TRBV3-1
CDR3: CASSQVGTGINTDTQYF

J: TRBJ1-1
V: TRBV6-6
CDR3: CASSYSRQEGNSEAFF

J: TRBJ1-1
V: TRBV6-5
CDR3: CASSYRPDSGTEAFF

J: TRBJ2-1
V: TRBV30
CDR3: CAWSPGLAVNEQFF

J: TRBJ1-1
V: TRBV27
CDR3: CASSKAGVGDTEAFF

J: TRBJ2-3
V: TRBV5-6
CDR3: CASSLAAAPTSTDTQYF

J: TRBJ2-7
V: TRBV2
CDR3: CASSDGDRRVYYEQYF

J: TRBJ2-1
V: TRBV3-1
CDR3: CASSQAFALSTSGRAVNEQFF

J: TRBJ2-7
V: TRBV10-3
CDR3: CAITSTESYEQYF

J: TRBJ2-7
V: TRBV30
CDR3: CACLSAGGVGEQYF

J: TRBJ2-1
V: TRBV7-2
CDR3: CASSLVGGPYNEQFF

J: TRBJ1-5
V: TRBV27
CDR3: CASSLSRDSYNQPQHF

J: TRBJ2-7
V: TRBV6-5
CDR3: CASSYSAIPYEQYF

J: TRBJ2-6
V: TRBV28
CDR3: CASSIGTGGTGGANVLTF

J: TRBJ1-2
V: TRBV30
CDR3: CAWSVEIYGYTF

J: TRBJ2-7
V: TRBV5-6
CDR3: CASSFGQGADEQYF

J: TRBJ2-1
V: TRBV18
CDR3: CASSPGLAANEQFF

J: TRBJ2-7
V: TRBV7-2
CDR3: CASSTNPPGQVYEQYF

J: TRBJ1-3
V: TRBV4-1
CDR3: CASSQDIGVPGNTIYF

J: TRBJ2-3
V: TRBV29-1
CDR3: CSVVSSLHGPDTQYF

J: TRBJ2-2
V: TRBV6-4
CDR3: CASSDSDRADTGELFF

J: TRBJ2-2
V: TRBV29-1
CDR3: CSVGYANTGELFF

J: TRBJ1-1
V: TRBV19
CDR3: CASSIHPTANTEAFF

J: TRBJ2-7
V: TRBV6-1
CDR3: CASSESGRAGEQYF

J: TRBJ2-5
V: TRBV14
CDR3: CASSQELGRGPRLRETQYF

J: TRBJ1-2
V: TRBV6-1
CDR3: CASTDSTYGYTF

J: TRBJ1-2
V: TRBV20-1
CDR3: CSAREQGTYGYTF

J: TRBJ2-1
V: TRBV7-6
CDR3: CASSLEAMSSYNEQFF

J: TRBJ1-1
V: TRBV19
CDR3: CASSIGPHEAFF

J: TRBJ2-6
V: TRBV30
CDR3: CAWSQAHSGANVLTF

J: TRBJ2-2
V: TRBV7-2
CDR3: CASSRRGERGTGELFF

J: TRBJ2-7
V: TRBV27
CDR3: CASGGPWGEQYF

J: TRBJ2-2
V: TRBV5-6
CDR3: CASSLRGAGGELFF

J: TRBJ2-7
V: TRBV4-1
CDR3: CASSQVGAASYEQYF